This TCR beta chain was identified during a study of CD8+CD57+ T cells in acquired aplastic anemia. Researchers used genomic DNA as the template to profile TCR beta VDJ and CDR3. MiXCR was run by TCRdb on the reads, yielding one entry per CDR3 protein. The table shows 150,000 or so distinct CDR3 sequences, with 45% to 55% occurring only once. A note on this clonotype: The antigen is undetermined.

Study conclusions and caveats: Between patients and controls, approximately 29 CD8+ CDR3 sequences were found in common.

Germline trimming cut 4 bases from V and 5 bases from J; bases unmatched to any gene: 5. The CDR3 is 15 amino acids. Germline V CDR1 and CDR2: SNHLY, FYNNEI. All sequencing subjects had displayed CD8+CD57+ cell expansion on flow cytometry. Sequences were obtained from sorted CD4+, CD8+, or CD8+CD57+ T cells (not recorded which) from PBMCs. The chain carries TRBV2 and TRBJ2-3; 11 nucleotides match TRBD2. The sequence was obtained from a human donor with aplastic anemia. The CDR3 nucleotides are TGTGCCAGCAGTGGTAGCGGGGGGGGCAGAGATACGCAGTATTTT. Translated, it gives CASSGSGGGRDTQYF.